This T cell receptor beta chain was recovered during a study of chemoradiotherapy in HPV16-positive cancers. In the study overall: Candidate HPV-specific T-cell clones and common TCR motifs came from functional assays in a couple of HPV16-positive patients. Points from the study as a whole: Better recurrence-free survival went with HPV-responsive T-cell expansion in HPV16-positive patients. Candidate HPV-specific clones and E7-related TCR motifs grew in tumor during treatment. HPV-specific T cells were functionally defined from only a couple of HPV16-positive patients.

V shed 4 bases and J shed 5 bases, with 23 bases lying between them. The CDR3 is 16 amino acids. Per germline, CDR1 GTSNPN and CDR2 SVGIG (reference sequence). A note on this clone: Its antigen is still unknown.

Clones were read by immunoSEQ multiplex PCR, and TCRdb kept only the in-frame ones, dropping some. The repertoire has approximately 29,000 clones, around four fifths of them found once; the top ten carry roughly 5.5%. The source is a human donor with HPV-associated anogenital cancer. The sample here was blood, taken from a patient who underwent chemoradiotherapy. V and J are TRBV30 and TRBJ2-5, with unresolved D. The CDR3 loop is CAWKDTWAAFRETQYF. Here the CDR3 DNA reads TGTGCCTGGAAAGACACCTGGGCAGCCTTCCGGGAGACCCAGTACTTC.